These 8 T cell receptor beta chains were sequenced from one sample in a study of PD-1 blockade in classical Hodgkin lymphoma. Profiled with immunoSEQ multiplex PCR; TCRdb holds only in-frame clones, not every one. The table lists 21,000 or so clones, 88% of them singletons, with roughly 25% in the top ten. Time point indicated: cycle 4 day 1 (C4D1), after six to seven weeks of nivolumab. Every patient experienced relapse after autologous stem cell transplantation, and brentuximab vedotin exposure varied. Material: peripheral blood mononuclear cells (PBMCs), obtained before the fourth cycle of nivolumab. The receptors shown here come from a human donor with classical Hodgkin lymphoma.

The V call is TRBV5-6, the J call TRBJ2-7, with TRBD2 matching 8 bases. V shed 4 bases and J 7 bases; nucleotides not matched to a gene: 13. This CDR3 is built from 15 residues. Germline V gene data show CDR1 as SGHDT and CDR2 as YYEEEE. The CDR3 is CASSPDAGGPGEQYF. The CDR3 bases are TGTGCCAGCAGCCCGGACGCGGGGGGCCCAGGGGAGCAGTACTTC.

The chain is built from TRBV6-5 and TRBJ1-1, with a tentative D call TRBD1 (5 bases). CDR3 length: 14 amino acids. Trimming shortened V by 6 bases and J by 1 base, and 12 bases separated the two germline ends. The germline gives CDR1 MNHEY, CDR2 SVGAGI. CDR3 nucleotides: TGTGCCAGCAGGCCCTATGGACAGAACACTGAAGCTTTCTTT. It encodes CASRPYGQNTEAFF.

This clone was observed once. The chain has TRBV19 and TRBJ1-1, with D uncertain. Germline values: CDR1 LNHDA, CDR2 SQIVND (reference sequence). V was cut by 1 base and J by 1 base, with 10 bases left in between. This CDR3 is 15 amino acids long. The CDR3 is CASSIGGSQNTEAFF. Here the CDR3 DNA reads TGTGCCAGTAGTATAGGCGGCAGCCAGAACACTGAAGCTTTCTTT.

The gene calls are TRBV7-9 and TRBJ1-5; D is uncertain. Germline V lookup: CDR1 SEHNR, CDR2 FQNEAQ (reference sequence). V lost 5 bases, J lost 2 bases, and 7 bases lay in between. The CDR3 is 13 amino acids. The CDR3 DNA reads TGTGCCAGCAGCCAGCCGGGCAATCAGCCCCAGCATTTT. Translated: CASSQPGNQPQHF.

The chain has TRBV5-8 and TRBJ2-3; 7 nucleotides align to TRBD2. Trimming took 4 bases from V and 0 from J; bases not matched to a gene: 5. CDR3 length: 15 residues. Germline values: CDR1 SGHTS, CDR2 YDEGEE. Written as DNA, the CDR3 is TGTGCCAGCAGCCCTCTAGCGGTTAGCACAGATACGCAGTATTTT. Protein product: CASSPLAVSTDTQYF.

The J gene is TRBJ1-4, the V gene TRBV5-5; 10 bases are shared with TRBD1. V lost 4 bases, J lost 11 bases, and 11 bases stayed unmatched. Germline CDR1 reads SGHKS; CDR2 reads YYEKEE (reference sequence). The CDR3 extends over 15 amino acids. CDR3 nucleotides: TGTGCCAGCAGCCCAAGGGACAGGGGCTTCGAGAAACTGTTTTTT. It codes for CASSPRDRGFEKLFF. The variable domain in full, with the rest retrieved from reference TRBV5-5 and TRBJ1-4, is DAGVTQSPTHLIKTRGQQVTLRCSPISGHKSVSWYQQVLGQGPQFIFQYYEKEERGRGNFPDRFSARQFPNYSSELNVNALLLGDSALYLCASSPRDRGFEKLFFGSGTQLSVL.

This clone was counted once. The chain combines TRBV5-1 with TRBJ2-7, with D uncertain. The CDR3 covers 11 residues. The V gene lost 5 bases and the J gene lost 3 bases, with 6 bases spanning the gap. Germline CDR1 is SGHRS and CDR2 is YFSETQ. This CDR3 is CASRDGYEQYF. For the CDR3, the DNA is TGCGCCAGCAGGGACGGCTACGAGCAGTACTTC.

The rearrangement uses TRBV6-5 and TRBJ2-2, with TRBD1 matching over 9 bases. The trim removed 5 bases at V and 4 bases at J, leaving 5 bases unmatched. This CDR3 is built from 15 residues. The germline V gene has CDR1 MNHEY and CDR2 SVGAGI. CDR3 region: CASSTTGGRTGELFF. The CDR3 nucleotides are TGTGCCAGCAGTACTACAGGGGGCCGCACCGGGGAGCTGTTTTTT.